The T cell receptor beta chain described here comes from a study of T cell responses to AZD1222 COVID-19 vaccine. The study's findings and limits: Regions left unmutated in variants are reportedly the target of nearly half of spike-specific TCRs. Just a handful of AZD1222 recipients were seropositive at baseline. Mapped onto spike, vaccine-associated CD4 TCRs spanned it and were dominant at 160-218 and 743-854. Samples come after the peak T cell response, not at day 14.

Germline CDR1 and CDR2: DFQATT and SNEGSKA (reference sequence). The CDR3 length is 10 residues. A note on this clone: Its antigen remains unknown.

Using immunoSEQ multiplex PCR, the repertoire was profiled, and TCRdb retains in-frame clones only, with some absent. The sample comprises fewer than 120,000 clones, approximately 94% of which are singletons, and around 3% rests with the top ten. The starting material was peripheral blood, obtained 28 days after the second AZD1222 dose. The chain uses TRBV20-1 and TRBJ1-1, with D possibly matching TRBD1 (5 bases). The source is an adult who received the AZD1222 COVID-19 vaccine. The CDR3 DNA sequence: TGCAGCTCAACGGGCAGGGCGACTTTCTTT. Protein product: CSSTGRATFF.